This T cell receptor (beta chain) was captured by sequencing in a study of tumor-infiltrating lymphocytes in primary liver carcinoma. Turning to the study itself: Patients were men and women aged 30 to 69 years.

RNA and DNA were co-extracted from approximately 20-30 mg of unsorted bulk tissue. Overall study results and limits: Whereas tumor region pairs overlapped more, tumor-adjacent and tumor-blood pairs overlapped less.

There are 14 residues in the CDR3. Germline V gene data show CDR1 as SGHRS and CDR2 as YFSETQ. The input was roughly 0.5 ug total RNA; TCR beta cDNA was made from it with a constant-region primer. Three rounds of nested multiplex PCR with slightly modified ARM-PCR produced TCR beta libraries. TRBV1-TRBV30 forward and Cbeta reverse primers drove the first two roughly 10-cycle rounds. TCRdb processed the multiplex PCR reads anew with MiXCR; each CDR3 protein has one entry. The sample contains about 37,000 distinct CDR3 sequences, approximately 82% of which appear only once. This clonotype appeared a single time. No antigen is known for it. One end of the junction fails to match germline, which may point to a read error.

The sample was tumor-adjacent normal liver tissue. The chain carries TRBV5-1 and TRBJ2-5, with 7 bases matching TRBD2. This clonotype was obtained from a man aged 35 to 55 with primary liver carcinoma and hepatitis B virus infection. The CDR3 coding sequence is TGCGCCAGTAGCTTAACCCTCGCGGGGGAGACCCATTACTTC. Its protein is CASSLTLAGETHYF.